The 23 T cell receptor beta chains given below trace back to one sample, sequenced in a study of T cell responses to AZD1222 COVID-19 vaccine. Method: immunoSEQ multiplex PCR; TCRdb's copy keeps in-frame clones and lacks some. The table shows 150,000 to 200,000 clones, with 92% occurring only once. The source material was peripheral blood, sampled 28 days after the second AZD1222 dose. The receptors come from an adult who received the AZD1222 COVID-19 vaccine.

The V gene is TRBV11-2, the J gene TRBJ2-5, with 9 bases lining up with TRBD2. The trim removed 5 bases at V and 2 bases at J, leaving 15 bases unmatched. Germline loops: CDR1 SGHAT, CDR2 FQNNGV. This CDR3 contains 18 residues. The CDR3 protein is CASSRGGPAGGHQETQYF. DNA of the CDR3: TGTGCCAGCAGCCGAGGGGGACCAGCGGGGGGCCATCAAGAGACCCAGTACTTC.

In this sample, this clone turned up a few times. The sample has other DNA sequences that encode this CDR3 too. The CDR3 protein is CASSQASGEQYF. In DNA, the CDR3 is TGTGCCAGCAGCCAAGCATCAGGCGAGCAGTACTTC. This chain joins TRBV3-1 (or the pseudogene TRBV3-2) and TRBJ2-7, with D uncertain. Germline-derived CDR1 and CDR2 are LGHDT and YNNKEL (reference sequence). The CDR3 consists of 12 residues. Trimming pared 1 base from V and 6 bases from J, leaving 7 bases between.

The V and J genes are TRBV28 and TRBJ2-7; TRBD1 aligns across 8 bases. Per germline, CDR1 MDHEN and CDR2 SYDVKM. The CDR3 is 15 amino acids. The ends lost 5 bases at V and 1 base at J; junction bases unmatched: 7. The DNA for the CDR3 is TGTGCCAGCAGTCCCTGGACAGGGACGTCCTACGAGCAGTACTTC. The encoded protein is CASSPWTGTSYEQYF.

V and J are TRBV28 and TRBJ1-3; D gene ambiguous. The V end lost 5 bases, the J end lost 4 bases, and 12 bases lay between the germline ends. This CDR3 has 14 residues. Germline CDR1 is MDHEN and CDR2 is SYDVKM. CDR3 amino acids: CASSLALSGNTIYF. The CDR3 DNA follows: TGTGCCAGCAGTCTCGCTCTTAGCGGAAACACCATATATTTT.

J is TRBJ1-6 and V is TRBV30; D might be TRBD1 (6 bases). CDR1 is GTSNPN, CDR2 SVGIG, per germline (reference sequence). The CDR3 consists of 15 residues. V was cut by 1 base and J by 8 bases, with 15 bases left in between. The CDR3: CAWSGTAGAYSPLHF. The CDR3 DNA reads TGTGCCTGGAGTGGGACGGCGGGGGCTTATTCACCCCTCCACTTT.

The rearrangement uses TRBV6-5 and TRBJ1-1; D call uncertain. Germline-derived CDR1 and CDR2 are MNHEY and SVGAGI. Trimming left V 4 bases short and J 5 bases short, with 14 bases between. This CDR3 is 14 amino acids long. The CDR3 DNA reads as TGTGCCAGCAGTTTTGGTGGCAGCCCAACTGAAGCTTTCTTT. Encoded protein: CASSFGGSPTEAFF.

The rearrangement links TRBV10-3 to TRBJ1-1; no clear D gene. The V end was cut by 3 bases, the J end by 1 base, with 6 bases between. Germline loops: CDR1 ENHRY, CDR2 SYGVKD. This CDR3 has 13 residues. CDR3 region: CAISDKTNTEAFF. The CDR3, as DNA: TGTGCCATCAGTGATAAAACGAACACTGAAGCTTTCTTT.

This sequence joins TRBV6-2 or TRBV6-3 and TRBJ1-1, with 7 bases matching TRBD1. The CDR3 length is 14 residues. V lost 4 bases and J lost 4; bases outside the gene matches: 6. Germline V gene sequence: CDR1 MNHEY, CDR2 SVGEGT. The CDR3 region has the DNA TGTGCCAGCAGTTCTCGGACAGGCGGCACTGAAGCTTTCTTT. Encoded protein: CASSSRTGGTEAFF.

The chain is built from TRBV20-1 and TRBJ1-1; D gene uncertain. This CDR3 is 10 amino acids long. Trimming removed 3 bases from V and 5 bases from J, with 4 bases in between. CDR1 DFQATT and CDR2 SNEGSKA come from the germline V gene (reference sequence). CDR3: CSASRTEAFF. The CDR3 nucleotides read TGCAGTGCTAGTCGGACTGAAGCTTTCTTT.

The V and J genes are TRBV5-1 and TRBJ1-2; D remains ambiguous. Germline CDR1 is SGHRS and CDR2 is YFSETQ. Trimming took off 4 bases at V and 5 bases at J, with 18 bases between the two ends. The CDR3 contains 15 residues. CDR3 DNA sequence: TGCGCCAGCAGCCCAGGAGTGGGAAAGGAGTATGGCTACACCTTC. It encodes CASSPGVGKEYGYTF.

The J gene is TRBJ2-1, the V gene TRBV11-3; tentative D call: TRBD1 (5 bases). CDR1 is SGHNT, CDR2 YENEEA, per germline. The V gene lost 5 bases and the J gene lost 5 bases, with 19 bases spanning the gap. CDR3 size: 16 residues. This CDR3 is CASSARTAGPNNEQFF. In nucleotides, the CDR3 is TGTGCCAGCAGCGCGCGTACGGCAGGGCCAAACAATGAGCAGTTCTTC. The variable domain in full, completed from reference TRBV11-3 and TRBJ2-1, reads EAGVVQSPRYKIIEKKQPVAFWCNPISGHNTLYWYLQNLGQGPELLIRYENEEAVDDSQLPKDRFSAERLKGVDSTLKIQPAELGDSAVYLCASSARTAGPNNEQFFGPGTRLTVL.

CDR3 residues: CASSLARAGANVLTF. The CDR3 bases are TGTGCCAGCAGCTTGGCCAGGGCTGGGGCCAACGTCCTGACTTTC. V gene TRBV5-5 combines with J gene TRBJ2-6; a weak D match, TRBD1 (5 bases). Germline loops: CDR1 SGHKS, CDR2 YYEKEE (reference sequence). The length of the CDR3 is 15 residues. V dropped 0 bases and J dropped 2 bases, with 6 bases sitting between them. The complete variable domain, with remaining parts taken from reference TRBV5-5 and TRBJ2-6, reads DAGVTQSPTHLIKTRGQQVTLRCSPISGHKSVSWYQQVLGQGPQFIFQYYEKEERGRGNFPDRFSARQFPNYSSELNVNALLLGDSALYLCASSLARAGANVLTFGAGSRLTVL.

The J gene is TRBJ1-1, the V gene TRBV2; 7 bases agree with TRBD1. V lost 6 bases, J lost 3 bases, and 4 bases stayed unmatched. There are 13 residues in the CDR3. Germline values: CDR1 SNHLY, CDR2 FYNNEI. The CDR3 region is CASRIDRDTEAFF. The CDR3 DNA reads as TGTGCCAGCAGAATAGACAGGGACACTGAAGCTTTCTTT. Supplemented by reference TRBV2 and TRBJ1-1, the full variable domain reads EPEVTQTPSHQVTQMGQEVILRCVPISNHLYFYWYRQILGQKVEFLVSFYNNEISEKSEIFDDQFSVERPDGSNFTLKIRSTKLEDSAMYFCASRIDRDTEAFFGQGTRLTVV.

V is TRBV15 and J is TRBJ2-6, with unresolved D. V dropped 5 bases and J dropped 1 base, with 6 bases sitting between them. The CDR3 is 14 residues long. Germline V CDR1 and CDR2: LNHNV, YYDKDF (reference sequence). CDR3 amino acids: CATSLLSGANVLTF. The DNA of the CDR3 is TGTGCCACCAGCCTCCTATCTGGGGCCAACGTCCTGACTTTC.

The chain employs TRBV4-1 and TRBJ1-4; 11 bases map to TRBD1. The CDR3 is 17 residues long. From germline, CDR1 is MGHRA and CDR2 YSYEKL. After removal of 4 bases from V and 3 bases from J, the junction contained 7 bases not matched to a gene. The CDR3 bases are TGCGCCAGCAGCCCATGGGACAGGGGGGAATCTAATGAAAAACTGTTTTTT. Its protein product is CASSPWDRGESNEKLFF.

The V and J genes are TRBV7-2 and TRBJ1-2; D is perhaps TRBD1 (5 bases). This CDR3 contains 15 residues. CDR1 and CDR2 (germline): SGHTA, FQGNSA. V lost 5 bases, J lost 4 bases, and 17 bases lay in between. The CDR3 DNA is TGTGCCAGCAGCAATCGGGACGGAGGGGTCTATGGCTACACCTTC. Its translation: CASSNRDGGVYGYTF.

In the case of this clone: This sample also contains other DNA sequences that code for the same CDR3. V gene TRBV5-1 combines with J gene TRBJ2-5; D is uncertain. This CDR3 is built from 12 residues. Germline lookup yields CDR1 SGHRS and CDR2 YFSETQ. Between the trimmed V and J ends, which lost 1 base and 2 bases, there was a span of 3 bases. The CDR3 is CASSLSQETQYF. DNA for the CDR3: TGCGCCAGCAGCTTGAGTCAAGAGACCCAGTACTTC.

In its sample, this clone was seen once. The V and J genes are TRBV5-6 and TRBJ2-5; a possible D gene is TRBD2 (5 bases). Germline CDR1 and CDR2: SGHDT and YYEEEE. The germline V and J ends were trimmed by 0 bases and 1 base, with 13 bases remaining between them. CDR3 length: 16 residues. The CDR3 sequence: CASSLGLGASQETQYF. DNA of the CDR3: TGTGCCAGCAGCTTGGGTTTGGGAGCGAGCCAAGAGACCCAGTACTTC. Full variable domain (outside the CDR3, taken from reference TRBV5-6 and TRBJ2-5): DAGVTQSPTHLIKTRGQQVTLRCSPKSGHDTVSWYQQALGQGPQFIFQYYEEEERQRGNFPDRFSGHQFPNYSSELNVNALLLGDSALYLCASSLGLGASQETQYFGPGTRLLVL.

This clone was counted once. The chain carries TRBV7-9 and TRBJ1-1; 8 nucleotides match TRBD1. The germline gives CDR1 SEHNR, CDR2 FQNEAQ (reference sequence). J lost 3 bases, V lost 5 bases, and 11 bases had no gene match. The CDR3 runs 16 residues. This chain's CDR3 is CASSRTGLRKDTEAFF. The CDR3 DNA follows: TGTGCCAGCAGCCGGACAGGGTTAAGAAAGGACACTGAAGCTTTCTTT.

In DNA form, the CDR3 reads TGTGCCAGCAGCCACCGACCGGGACAAGGTGATGAAAAACTGTTTTTT. It specifies CASSHRPGQGDEKLFF. The chain combines TRBV27 with TRBJ1-4; possible D gene TRBD1, 6 bases. There are 16 residues in the CDR3. Germline values: CDR1 MNHEY, CDR2 SMNVEV (reference sequence). The V gene lost 6 bases and the J gene lost 6 bases, with 20 bases spanning the gap.

The chain uses TRBV6-1 and TRBJ1-1; TRBD1 might be the D (6 bases). Germline CDR1 and CDR2: MNHNS and SASEGT. Trimming took 5 bases from V and 8 from J, leaving 18 bases between them. The CDR3 extends over 14 amino acids. The DNA for the CDR3 is TGTGCCAGCAGTAAGGGACATGGAAGGGCAGAAGCTTTCTTT. Protein: CASSKGHGRAEAFF.

The chain has TRBV9 and TRBJ1-5; a weak D match, TRBD1 (6 bases). Germline CDR1 and CDR2: SGDLS and YYNGEE. The CDR3 is 14 amino acids. The germline V and J ends were trimmed by 0 bases and 6 bases, with 10 bases remaining between them. The CDR3 coding sequence is TGTGCCAGCAGCGTAGAGGGGGGCTTTCAGCCCCAGCATTTT. It specifies CASSVEGGFQPQHF.

The chain uses TRBV10-3 and TRBJ2-1; weak D call: TRBD2 (8 bases). The CDR3 contains 18 residues. Trimming took 7 bases from V and 9 from J, leaving 31 bases between them. Germline V gives CDR1 ENHRY, CDR2 SYGVKD. Here the CDR3 DNA reads TGTGCCATCACCAGGGGGTTAGGAGCGGGAGAAAACTCGGGTGAGCAGTTCTTC. Translation gives CAITRGLGAGENSGEQFF.